This T cell receptor (beta chain) was identified during a study of siplizumab effects on memory and regulatory T cells. Trimming took off 1 base at V and 9 bases at J, with 10 bases between the two ends. Germline loops: CDR1 SGHVS, CDR2 FQNEAQ. This CDR3 region has 13 residues. The study, taken as a whole, reports: Proliferating Tregs in siplizumab cultures were never verified as suppressive. For mappable alloreactive CD4+ clones, the mean Treg-derived fraction was around 74% with siplizumab and 26.9% in controls.

The method was immunoSEQ multiplex PCR; TCRdb's version includes in-frame clones alone and lacks a portion of them. The sample contains 99,000 or so clones, about 93% of which appear only once. To note about this clone: Its antigen remains unknown.

The sequencing sample was made of non-Treg CD4+ T cells sorted from blood. The sequence was obtained from a human donor in good health. The V and J genes are TRBV7-8 and TRBJ1-5; D is unresolved. CDR3: CASSLGTARPQHF. DNA for the CDR3: TGTGCCAGCAGCTTAGGAACCGCGAGGCCCCAGCATTTT.